This TCR beta chain derives from a study of blood T cells in healthy people across ages. Primed by a sample-barcoded 5' primer and a J-beta primer mix, a second PCR proceeded for about 7 to 11 cycles. TCRdb reanalysed the 5' RACE reads using MiXCR and keeps one entry per CDR3 protein. The sample lists 550,000 to 650,000 distinct CDR3 sequences, roughly a quarter occurring once. Looked up from germline, CDR1 is MGHDK and CDR2 is SYGVNS. The V gene lost 4 bases and the J gene lost 3 bases, with 7 bases spanning the gap. This CDR3 contains 12 residues. About this clonotype itself: Antigen specificity is unknown.

General observations from the study: TCR beta diversity, measured per million T cells, fell in a roughly linear way with age. Reliance upon unsorted PBMCs precluded definitive naive versus antigen-experienced comparison.

This sample also belongs to another study, concerning T cells of mothers and their children. As reported in that work: Second-round PCR products received sample barcodes and 2-4 random nucleotides from the M1S primer. Sequencing returned over 8 million TCR beta CDR3 reads per mother and around 3 million per child.

What was sequenced was blood. The receptor's source is a boy between 2 and 10 years old in good health. The chain links TRBV25-1 to TRBJ2-7, with D uncertain. CDR3 sequence reads: CASSGGFYEQYF. CDR3 in DNA: TGTGCCAGCAGTGGGGGTTTCTACGAGCAGTACTTC.